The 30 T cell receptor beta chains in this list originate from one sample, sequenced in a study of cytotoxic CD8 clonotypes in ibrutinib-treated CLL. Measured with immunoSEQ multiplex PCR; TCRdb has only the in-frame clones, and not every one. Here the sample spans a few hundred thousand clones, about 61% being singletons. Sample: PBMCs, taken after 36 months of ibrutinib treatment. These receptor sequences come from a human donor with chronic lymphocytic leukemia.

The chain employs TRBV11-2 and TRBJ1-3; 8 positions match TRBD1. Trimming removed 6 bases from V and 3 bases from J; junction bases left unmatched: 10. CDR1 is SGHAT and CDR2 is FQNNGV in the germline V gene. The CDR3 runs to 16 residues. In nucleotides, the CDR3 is TGTGCCAGCAGACCTCAGGGGGCCTTGCGTGGAAACACCATATATTTT. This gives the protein CASRPQGALRGNTIYF.

CDR3 protein: CASSVGQEVGETQYF. For the CDR3, the DNA is TGTGCCAGCAGCGTAGGACAGGAGGTGGGGGAGACCCAGTACTTC. The genes are TRBV9 and TRBJ2-5, with D possibly being TRBD1 (6 bases). Trimming removed 0 bases from V and 5 bases from J, with 14 bases in between. CDR3 length equals 15 residues. CDR1 and CDR2 (germline): SGDLS, YYNGEE. The full variable domain, rest sourced from reference TRBV9 and TRBJ2-5, is DSGVTQTPKHLITATGQRVTLRCSPRSGDLSVYWYQQSLDQGLQFLIQYYNGEERAKGNILERFSAQQFPDLHSELNLSSLELGDSALYFCASSVGQEVGETQYFGPGTRLLVL.

CDR3 DNA: TGTGCCAGCAGCGTAGGTGGCGGGGGCTCCTACGAGCAGTACTTC. Amino acids: CASSVGGGGSYEQYF. This sequence joins TRBV9 and TRBJ2-7, with 7 bases aligning to TRBD2. The CDR3 spans 15 residues. Trimming cost V 0 bases and J 0 bases; bases outside gene matches: 3. The germline V gene has CDR1 SGDLS and CDR2 YYNGEE.

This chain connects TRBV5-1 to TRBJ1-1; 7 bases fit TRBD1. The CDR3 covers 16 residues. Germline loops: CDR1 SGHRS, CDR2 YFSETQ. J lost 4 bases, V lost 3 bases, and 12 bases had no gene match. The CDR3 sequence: CASSSVVGGYGTEAFF. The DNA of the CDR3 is TGCGCCAGCAGCTCGGTGGTAGGGGGCTACGGCACTGAAGCTTTCTTT.

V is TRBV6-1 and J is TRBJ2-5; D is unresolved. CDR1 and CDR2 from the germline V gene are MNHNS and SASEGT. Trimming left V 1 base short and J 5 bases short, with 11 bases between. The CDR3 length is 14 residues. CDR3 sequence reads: CASSEDGRRETQYF. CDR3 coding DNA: TGTGCCAGCAGTGAAGATGGCAGGCGGGAGACCCAGTACTTC.

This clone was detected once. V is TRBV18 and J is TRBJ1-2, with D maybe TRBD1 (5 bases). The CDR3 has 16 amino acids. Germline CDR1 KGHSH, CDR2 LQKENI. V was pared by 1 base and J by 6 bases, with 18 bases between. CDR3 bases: TGTGCCAGCTCACCACTTCGACTTCAGGGTATCAATGGCTACACCTTC. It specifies CASSPLRLQGINGYTF.

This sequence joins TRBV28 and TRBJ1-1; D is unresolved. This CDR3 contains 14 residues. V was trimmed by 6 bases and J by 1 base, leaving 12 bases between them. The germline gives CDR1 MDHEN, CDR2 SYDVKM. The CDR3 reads CASRLSRANTEAFF. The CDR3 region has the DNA TGTGCCAGCAGACTATCGAGGGCGAACACTGAAGCTTTCTTT.

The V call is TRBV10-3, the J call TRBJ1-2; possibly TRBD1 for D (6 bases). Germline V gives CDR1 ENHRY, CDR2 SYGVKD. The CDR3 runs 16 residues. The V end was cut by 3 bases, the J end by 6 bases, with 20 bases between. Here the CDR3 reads CAISDPNLRGADGYTF. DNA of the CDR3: TGTGCCATCAGTGACCCGAATCTACGGGGGGCGGATGGCTACACCTTC.

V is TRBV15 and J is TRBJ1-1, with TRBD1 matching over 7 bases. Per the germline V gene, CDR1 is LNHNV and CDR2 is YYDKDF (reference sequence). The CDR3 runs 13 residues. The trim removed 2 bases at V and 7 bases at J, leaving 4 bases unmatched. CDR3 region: CATSRYRDSEAFF. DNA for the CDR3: TGTGCCACCAGCAGATACCGGGACAGTGAAGCTTTCTTT.

The CDR3 spells CAISSPDRGLGETQYF. The CDR3 nucleotides are TGTGCCATCAGTTCACCGGACAGGGGGCTGGGGGAGACCCAGTACTTC. The chain joins TRBV10-3 to TRBJ2-5, with 11 bases matching TRBD1. The J segment lost 5 bases and the V segment lost 5 bases, leaving 10 bases of the junction unmatched. CDR3 length equals 16 residues. The germline V gene encodes CDR1 ENHRY and CDR2 SYGVKD.

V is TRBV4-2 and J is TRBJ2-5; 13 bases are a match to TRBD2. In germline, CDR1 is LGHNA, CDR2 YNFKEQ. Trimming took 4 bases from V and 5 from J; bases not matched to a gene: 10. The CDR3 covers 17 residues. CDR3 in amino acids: CASSRMTSGGPVETQYF. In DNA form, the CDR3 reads TGTGCCAGCAGCCGGATGACTAGCGGGGGGCCAGTGGAGACCCAGTACTTC.

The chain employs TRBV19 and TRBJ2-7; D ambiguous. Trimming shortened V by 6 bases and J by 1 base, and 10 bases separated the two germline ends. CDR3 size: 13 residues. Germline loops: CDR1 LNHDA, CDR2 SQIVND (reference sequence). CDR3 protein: CASRPDPSYEQYF. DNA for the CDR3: TGTGCCAGTAGGCCCGATCCGTCCTACGAGCAGTACTTC. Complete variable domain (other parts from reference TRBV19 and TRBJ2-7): DGGITQSPKYLFRKEGQNVTLSCEQNLNHDAMYWYRQDPGQGLRLIYYSQIVNDFQKGDIAEGYSVSREKKESFPLTVTSAQKNPTAFYLCASRPDPSYEQYFGPGTRLTVT.

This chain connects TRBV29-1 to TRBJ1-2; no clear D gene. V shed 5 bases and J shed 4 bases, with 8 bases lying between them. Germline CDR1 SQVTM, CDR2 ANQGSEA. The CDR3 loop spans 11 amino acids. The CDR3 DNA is TGCAGCGTTCGGTTCAGCTATGGCTACACCTTC. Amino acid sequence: CSVRFSYGYTF.

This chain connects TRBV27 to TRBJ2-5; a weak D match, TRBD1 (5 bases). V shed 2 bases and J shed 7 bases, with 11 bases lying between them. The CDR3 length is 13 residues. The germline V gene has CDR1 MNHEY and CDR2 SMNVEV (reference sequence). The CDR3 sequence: CASSLGAVGTQYF. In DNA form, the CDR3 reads TGTGCCAGCAGTTTAGGGGCTGTGGGGACCCAGTACTTC.

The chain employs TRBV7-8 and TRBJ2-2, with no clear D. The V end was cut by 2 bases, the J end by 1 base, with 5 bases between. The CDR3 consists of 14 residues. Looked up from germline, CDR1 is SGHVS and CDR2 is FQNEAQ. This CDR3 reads CASSLLENTGELFF. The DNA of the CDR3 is TGTGCCAGCAGCTTACTGGAGAACACCGGGGAGCTGTTTTTT.

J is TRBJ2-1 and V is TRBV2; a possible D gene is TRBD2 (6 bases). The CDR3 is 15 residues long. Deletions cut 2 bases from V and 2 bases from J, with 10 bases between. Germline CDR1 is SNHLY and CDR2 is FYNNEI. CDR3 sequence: CASSERGGPYNEQFF. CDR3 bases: TGTGCCAGCAGTGAACGGGGAGGCCCCTACAATGAGCAGTTCTTC. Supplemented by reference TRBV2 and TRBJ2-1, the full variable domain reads EPEVTQTPSHQVTQMGQEVILRCVPISNHLYFYWYRQILGQKVEFLVSFYNNEISEKSEIFDDQFSVERPDGSNFTLKIRSTKLEDSAMYFCASSERGGPYNEQFFGPGTRLTVL.

The CDR3 DNA follows: TGTGCCAGCTCCCCCAACCCGGGACTAGTCTACAATGAGCAGTTCTTC. Its protein product is CASSPNPGLVYNEQFF. This chain links TRBV18 with TRBJ2-1; TRBD2 matches at 8 bases. CDR1 and CDR2 (germline): KGHSH, LQKENI. The CDR3 loop spans 16 amino acids. V was clipped by 6 bases and J by 3 bases; unmatched bases: 10. The full variable domain, its missing parts supplied by reference TRBV18 and TRBJ2-1, is NAGVMQNPRHLVRRRGQEARLRCSPMKGHSHVYWYRQLPEEGLKFMVYLQKENIIDESGMPKERFSAEFPKEGPSILRIQQVVRGDSAAYFCASSPNPGLVYNEQFFGPGTRLTVL.

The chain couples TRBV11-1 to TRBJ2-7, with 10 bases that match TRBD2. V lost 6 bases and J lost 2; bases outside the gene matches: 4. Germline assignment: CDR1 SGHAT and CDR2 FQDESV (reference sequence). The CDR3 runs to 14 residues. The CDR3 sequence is CASSFSGRTYEQYF. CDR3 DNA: TGTGCCAGCAGTTTTAGCGGGAGGACCTACGAGCAGTACTTC.

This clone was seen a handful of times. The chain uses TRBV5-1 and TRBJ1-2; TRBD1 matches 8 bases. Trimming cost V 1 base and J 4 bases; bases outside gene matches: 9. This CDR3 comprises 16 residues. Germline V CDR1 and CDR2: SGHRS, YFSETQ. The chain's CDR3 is CASSLFGQGLPYGYTF. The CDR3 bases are TGCGCCAGCAGCTTGTTTGGACAGGGACTACCCTATGGCTACACCTTC.

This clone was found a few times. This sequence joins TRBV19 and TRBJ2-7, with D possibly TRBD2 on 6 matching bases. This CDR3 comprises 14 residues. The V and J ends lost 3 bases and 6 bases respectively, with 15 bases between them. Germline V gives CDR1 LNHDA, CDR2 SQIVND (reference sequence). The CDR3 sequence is CASSITGLRTEQYF. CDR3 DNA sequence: TGTGCCAGTAGTATTACGGGACTCCGGACCGAGCAGTACTTC. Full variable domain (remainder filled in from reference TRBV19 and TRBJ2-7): DGGITQSPKYLFRKEGQNVTLSCEQNLNHDAMYWYRQDPGQGLRLIYYSQIVNDFQKGDIAEGYSVSREKKESFPLTVTSAQKNPTAFYLCASSITGLRTEQYFGPGTRLTVT.

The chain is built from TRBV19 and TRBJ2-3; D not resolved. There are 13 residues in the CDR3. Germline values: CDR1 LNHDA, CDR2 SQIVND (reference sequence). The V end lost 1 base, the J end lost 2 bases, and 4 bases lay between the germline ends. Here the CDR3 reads CASSIGPTDTQYF. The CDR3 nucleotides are TGTGCCAGTAGTATAGGGCCCACAGATACGCAGTATTTT.

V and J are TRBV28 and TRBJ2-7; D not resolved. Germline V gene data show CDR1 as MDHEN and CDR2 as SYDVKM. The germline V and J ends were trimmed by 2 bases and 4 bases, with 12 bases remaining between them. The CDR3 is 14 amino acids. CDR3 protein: CASSLGRRVYEQYF. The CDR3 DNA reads TGTGCCAGCAGTTTAGGCAGGCGTGTATACGAGCAGTACTTC.

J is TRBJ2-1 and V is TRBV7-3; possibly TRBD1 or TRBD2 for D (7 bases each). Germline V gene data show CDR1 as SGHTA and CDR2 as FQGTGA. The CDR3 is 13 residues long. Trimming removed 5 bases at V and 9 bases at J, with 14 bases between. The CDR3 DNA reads TGTGCCAGCAGCGCCACAGGGGAGGGTGAGCAGTTCTTC. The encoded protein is CASSATGEGEQFF. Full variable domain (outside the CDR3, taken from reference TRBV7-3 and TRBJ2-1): GAGVSQTPSNKVTEKGKYVELRCDPISGHTALYWYRQSLGQGPEFLIYFQGTGAADDSGLPNDRFFAVRPEGSVSTLKIQRTERGDSAVYLCASSATGEGEQFFGPGTRLTVL.

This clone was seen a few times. CDR3 nucleotide sequence: TGTGCCAGGGACAGGGGTAGCCCCTACGAGCAGTACTTC. Translated: CARDRGSPYEQYF. The rearrangement uses TRBV6-5 and TRBJ2-7; TRBD1 matches at 9 bases. The CDR3 has 13 amino acids. V shed 9 bases and J 2 bases; nucleotides not matched to a gene: 5. CDR1 is MNHEY, CDR2 SVGAGI, per germline.

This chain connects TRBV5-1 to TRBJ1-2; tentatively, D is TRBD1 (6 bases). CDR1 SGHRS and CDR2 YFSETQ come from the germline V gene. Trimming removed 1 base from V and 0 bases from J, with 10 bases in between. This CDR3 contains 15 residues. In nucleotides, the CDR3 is TGCGCCAGCAGCTTGAGTTGGGACACTAACTATGGCTACACCTTC. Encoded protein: CASSLSWDTNYGYTF.

CDR3 sequence reads: CASSLVAGGAYEQYF. As DNA, the CDR3 is TGTGCCAGCAGCTTAGTAGCGGGGGGAGCCTACGAGCAGTACTTC. The gene calls are TRBV7-3 and TRBJ2-7; 10 bases match TRBD2. Germline assignment: CDR1 SGHTA and CDR2 FQGTGA. Losses at the gene ends were 2 bases for V and 2 bases for J; bases not matched to a gene: 3. This CDR3 has 15 amino acids.

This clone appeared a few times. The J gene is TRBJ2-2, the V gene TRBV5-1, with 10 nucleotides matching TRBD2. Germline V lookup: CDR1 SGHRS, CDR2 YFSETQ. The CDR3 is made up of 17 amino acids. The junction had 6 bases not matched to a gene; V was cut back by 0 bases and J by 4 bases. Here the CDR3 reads CASSLVASGGPTGELFF. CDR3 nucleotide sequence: TGCGCCAGCAGCTTGGTGGCTAGCGGGGGACCCACCGGGGAGCTGTTTTTT.

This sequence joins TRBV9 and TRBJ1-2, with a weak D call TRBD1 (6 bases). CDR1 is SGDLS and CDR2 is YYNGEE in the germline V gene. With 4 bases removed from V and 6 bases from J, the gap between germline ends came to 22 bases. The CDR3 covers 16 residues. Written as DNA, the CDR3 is TGTGCCAGCAGCCCGAGGCCCCAACAGGGAGGTGATGGCTACACCTTC. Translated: CASSPRPQQGGDGYTF.

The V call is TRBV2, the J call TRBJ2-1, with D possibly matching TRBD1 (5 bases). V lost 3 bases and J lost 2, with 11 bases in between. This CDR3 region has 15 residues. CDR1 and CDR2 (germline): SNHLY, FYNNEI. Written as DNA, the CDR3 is TGTGCCAGCAGTGATTTCGCAGGGACCTACAATGAGCAGTTCTTC. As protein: CASSDFAGTYNEQFF. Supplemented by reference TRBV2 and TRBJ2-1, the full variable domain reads EPEVTQTPSHQVTQMGQEVILRCVPISNHLYFYWYRQILGQKVEFLVSFYNNEISEKSEIFDDQFSVERPDGSNFTLKIRSTKLEDSAMYFCASSDFAGTYNEQFFGPGTRLTVL.

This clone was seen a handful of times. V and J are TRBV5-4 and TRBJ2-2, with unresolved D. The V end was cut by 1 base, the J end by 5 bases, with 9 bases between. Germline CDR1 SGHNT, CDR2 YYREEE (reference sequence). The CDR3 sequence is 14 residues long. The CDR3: CASSLMRETGELFF. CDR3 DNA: TGTGCCAGCAGCTTGATGCGCGAGACCGGGGAGCTGTTTTTT.